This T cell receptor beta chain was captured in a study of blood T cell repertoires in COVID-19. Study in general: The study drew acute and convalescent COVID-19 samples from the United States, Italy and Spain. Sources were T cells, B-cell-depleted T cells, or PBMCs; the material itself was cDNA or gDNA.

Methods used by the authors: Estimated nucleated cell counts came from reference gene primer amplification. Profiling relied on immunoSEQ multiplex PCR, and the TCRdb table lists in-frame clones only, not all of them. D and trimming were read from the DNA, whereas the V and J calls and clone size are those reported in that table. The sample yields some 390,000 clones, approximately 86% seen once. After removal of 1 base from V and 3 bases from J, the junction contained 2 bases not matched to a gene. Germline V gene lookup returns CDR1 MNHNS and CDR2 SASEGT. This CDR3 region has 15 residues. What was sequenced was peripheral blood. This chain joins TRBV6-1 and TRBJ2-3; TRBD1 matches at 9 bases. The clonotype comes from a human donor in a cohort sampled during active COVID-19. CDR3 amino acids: CASSEGDRATDTQYF. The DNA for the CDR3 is TGTGCCAGCAGTGAAGGGGACAGGGCGACAGATACGCAGTATTTT.